This T cell receptor (beta chain) was identified in a study of blood T cells in healthy people across ages. Healthy Caucasian individuals from Russia aged 6 to 90 served as donors. Per sample, a minimum of 6.5 million PBMCs were isolated. Regarding the study as a whole: Measured against age, TCR beta diversity per million T cells decreased in a roughly linear manner.

Germline values: CDR1 SGHAT, CDR2 FQNNGV. This CDR3 has 16 residues. Trimming removed 5 bases at V and 0 bases at J, with 14 bases between. A second roughly 6 to 12 cycle PCR used barcoded and J-beta primers. With 12 random nucleotides, a template-switch adaptor tagged each individual cDNA molecule. MiXCR was run by TCRdb on the 5' RACE reads, yielding one entry per CDR3 protein. The top ten clones hold under 20% of a sample with just over 1 million distinct CDR3 sequences, under 55% of them seen once. Comments on this clonotype: No antigen is known for it.

The sequence derives from a woman between 55 and 75 years old in good health. Sequenced material: blood. The J gene is TRBJ2-1, the V gene TRBV11-2, with D uncertain. The CDR3 protein is CASSRLGASSYNEQFF. The DNA for the CDR3 is TGTGCCAGCAGCCGACTCGGCGCGAGCTCCTACAATGAGCAGTTCTTC.